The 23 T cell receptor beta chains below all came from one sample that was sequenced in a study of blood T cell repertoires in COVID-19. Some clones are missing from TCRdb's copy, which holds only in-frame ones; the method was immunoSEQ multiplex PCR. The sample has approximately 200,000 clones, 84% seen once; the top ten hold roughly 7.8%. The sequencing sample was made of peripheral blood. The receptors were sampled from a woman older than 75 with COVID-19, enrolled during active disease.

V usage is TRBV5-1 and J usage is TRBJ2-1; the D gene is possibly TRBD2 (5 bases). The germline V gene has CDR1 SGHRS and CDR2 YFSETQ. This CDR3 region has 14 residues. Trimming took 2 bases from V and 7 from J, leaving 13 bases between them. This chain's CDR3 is CASSLRPRDNEQFF. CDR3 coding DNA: TGCGCCAGCAGCTTAAGGCCCCGGGATAATGAGCAGTTCTTC.

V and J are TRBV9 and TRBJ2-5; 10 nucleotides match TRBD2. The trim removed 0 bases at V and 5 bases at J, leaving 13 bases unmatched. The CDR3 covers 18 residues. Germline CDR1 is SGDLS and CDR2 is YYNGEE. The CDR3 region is CASSVGASPSGSRETQYF. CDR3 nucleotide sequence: TGTGCCAGCAGCGTAGGGGCTAGTCCTAGCGGGAGTAGGGAGACCCAGTACTTC. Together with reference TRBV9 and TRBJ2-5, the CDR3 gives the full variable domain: DSGVTQTPKHLITATGQRVTLRCSPRSGDLSVYWYQQSLDQGLQFLIQYYNGEERAKGNILERFSAQQFPDLHSELNLSSLELGDSALYFCASSVGASPSGSRETQYFGPGTRLLVL.

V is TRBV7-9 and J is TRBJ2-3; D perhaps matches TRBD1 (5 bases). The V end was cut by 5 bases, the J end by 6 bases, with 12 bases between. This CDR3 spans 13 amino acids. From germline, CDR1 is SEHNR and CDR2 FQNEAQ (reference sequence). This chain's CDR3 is CASSLGAADTQYF. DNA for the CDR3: TGTGCCAGCAGCCTTGGGGCTGCGGATACGCAGTATTTT. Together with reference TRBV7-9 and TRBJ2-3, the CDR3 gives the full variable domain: DTGVSQNPRHKITKRGQNVTFRCDPISEHNRLYWYRQTLGQGPEFLTYFQNEAQLEKSRLLSDRFSAERPKGSFSTLEIQRTEQGDSAMYLCASSLGAADTQYFGPGTRLTVL.

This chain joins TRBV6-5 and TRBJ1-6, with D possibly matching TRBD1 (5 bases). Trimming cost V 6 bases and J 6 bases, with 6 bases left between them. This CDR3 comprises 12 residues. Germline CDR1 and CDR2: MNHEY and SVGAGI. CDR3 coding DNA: TGTGCCAGCAGGACAGTTAATTCACCCCTCCACTTT. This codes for CASRTVNSPLHF.

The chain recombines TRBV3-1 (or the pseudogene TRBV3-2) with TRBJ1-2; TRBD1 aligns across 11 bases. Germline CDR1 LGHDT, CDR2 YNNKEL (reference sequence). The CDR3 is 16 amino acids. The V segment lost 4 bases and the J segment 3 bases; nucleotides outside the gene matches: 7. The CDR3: CASSRQPGQGDYGYTF. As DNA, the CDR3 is TGTGCCAGCAGCCGCCAGCCGGGACAGGGGGACTATGGCTACACCTTC.

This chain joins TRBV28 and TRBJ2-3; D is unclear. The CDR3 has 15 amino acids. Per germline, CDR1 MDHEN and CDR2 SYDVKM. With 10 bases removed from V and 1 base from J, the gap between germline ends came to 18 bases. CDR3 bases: TGTGCCATCAACCAGGTGCCCCCGGGCACAGATACGCAGTATTTT. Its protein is CAINQVPPGTDTQYF.

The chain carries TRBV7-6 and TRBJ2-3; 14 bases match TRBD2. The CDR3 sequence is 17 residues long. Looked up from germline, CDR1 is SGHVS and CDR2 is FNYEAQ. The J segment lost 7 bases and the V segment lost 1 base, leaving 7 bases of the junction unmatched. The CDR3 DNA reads TGTGCCAGCAGCTTAGATCCCGGGACTAGCGGGAGAAATACGCAGTATTTT. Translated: CASSLDPGTSGRNTQYF.

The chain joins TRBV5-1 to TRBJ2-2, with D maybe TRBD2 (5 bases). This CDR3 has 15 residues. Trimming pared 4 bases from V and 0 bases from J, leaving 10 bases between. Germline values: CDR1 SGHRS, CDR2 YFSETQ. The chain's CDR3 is CASSAGPPNTGELFF. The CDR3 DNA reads TGCGCCAGCAGCGCGGGCCCTCCGAACACCGGGGAGCTGTTTTTT.

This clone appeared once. The CDR3 DNA is TGCGCCAGCAGCCCCGGACAGACAATCTTCTCCGGGGAGCTGTTTTTT. It specifies CASSPGQTIFSGELFF. V gene TRBV5-1 combines with J gene TRBJ2-2; TRBD1 is a possible D gene (6 bases). Germline V gene lookup returns CDR1 SGHRS and CDR2 YFSETQ. This CDR3 is 16 amino acids long. Between the trimmed V and J ends, which lost 4 bases and 6 bases, there was a span of 19 bases.

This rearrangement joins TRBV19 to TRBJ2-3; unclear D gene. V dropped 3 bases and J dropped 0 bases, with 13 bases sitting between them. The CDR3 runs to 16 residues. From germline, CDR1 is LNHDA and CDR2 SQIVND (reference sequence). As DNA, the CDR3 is TGTGCCAGTAGTATGGTCGCGGCCGTAAGCACAGATACGCAGTATTTT. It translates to CASSMVAAVSTDTQYF.

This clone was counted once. CDR3 DNA: TGCAGTGCTAGTTCCGGGGGAGGCTACAATGAGCAGTTCTTC. Its translation: CSASSGGGYNEQFF. V and J are TRBV20-1 and TRBJ2-1, with a tentative D call TRBD2 (6 bases). Germline CDR1 is DFQATT and CDR2 is SNEGSKA (reference sequence). Between the trimmed V and J ends, which lost 3 bases and 3 bases, there was a span of 12 bases. CDR3 length: 14 amino acids.

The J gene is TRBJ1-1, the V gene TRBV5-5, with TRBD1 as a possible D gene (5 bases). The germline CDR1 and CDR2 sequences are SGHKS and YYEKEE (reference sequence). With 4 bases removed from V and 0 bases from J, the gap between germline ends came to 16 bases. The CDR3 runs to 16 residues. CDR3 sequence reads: CASSPASRGLNTEAFF. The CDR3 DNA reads TGTGCCAGCAGCCCCGCCTCGCGGGGGTTGAACACTGAAGCTTTCTTT.

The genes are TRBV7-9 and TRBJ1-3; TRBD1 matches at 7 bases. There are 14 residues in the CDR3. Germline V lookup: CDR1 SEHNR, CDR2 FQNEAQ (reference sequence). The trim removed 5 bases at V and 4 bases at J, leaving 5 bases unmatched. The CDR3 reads CASSLQGYGNTIYF. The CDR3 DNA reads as TGTGCCAGCAGCCTACAGGGGTACGGAAACACCATATATTTT.

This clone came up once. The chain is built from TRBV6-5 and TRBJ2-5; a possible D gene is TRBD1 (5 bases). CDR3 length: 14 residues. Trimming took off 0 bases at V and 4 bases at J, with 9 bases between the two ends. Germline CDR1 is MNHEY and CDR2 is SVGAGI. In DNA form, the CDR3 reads TGTGCCAGCAGTTACTCGCAGGGAAGAGAGACCCAGTACTTC. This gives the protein CASSYSQGRETQYF.

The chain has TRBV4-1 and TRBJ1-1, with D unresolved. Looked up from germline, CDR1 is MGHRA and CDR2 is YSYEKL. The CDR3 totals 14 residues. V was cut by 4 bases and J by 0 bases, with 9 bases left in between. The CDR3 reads CASSPPRVNTEAFF. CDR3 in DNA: TGCGCCAGCAGCCCCCCGAGGGTGAACACTGAAGCTTTCTTT.

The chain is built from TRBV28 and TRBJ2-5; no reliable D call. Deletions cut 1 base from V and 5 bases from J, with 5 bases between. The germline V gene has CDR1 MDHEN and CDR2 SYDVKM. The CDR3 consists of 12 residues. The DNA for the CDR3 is TGTGCCAGCAGTTTATTTTCGGAGACCCAGTACTTC. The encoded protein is CASSLFSETQYF.

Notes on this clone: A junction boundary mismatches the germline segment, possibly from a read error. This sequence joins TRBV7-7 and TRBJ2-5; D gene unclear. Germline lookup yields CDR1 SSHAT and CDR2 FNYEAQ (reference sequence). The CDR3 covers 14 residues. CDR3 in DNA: TGTGCTAGCAGCCCCGTTGATTTAGTAGAGACCCAGTACTTC. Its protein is CASSPVDLVETQYF. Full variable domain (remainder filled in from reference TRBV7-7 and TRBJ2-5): GAGVSQSPRYKVTKRGQDVTLRCDPISSHATLYWYQQALGQGPEFLTYFNYEAQPDKSGLPSDRFSAERPEGSISTLTIQRTEQRDSAMYRCASSPVDLVETQYFGPGTRLLVL.

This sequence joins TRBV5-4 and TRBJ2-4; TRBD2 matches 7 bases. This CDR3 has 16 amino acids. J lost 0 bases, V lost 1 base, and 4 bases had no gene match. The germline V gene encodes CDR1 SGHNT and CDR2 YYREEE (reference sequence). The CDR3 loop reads CASSLPSGLAKNIQYF. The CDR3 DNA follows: TGTGCCAGCAGCTTGCCTAGCGGCTTAGCCAAAAACATTCAGTACTTC.

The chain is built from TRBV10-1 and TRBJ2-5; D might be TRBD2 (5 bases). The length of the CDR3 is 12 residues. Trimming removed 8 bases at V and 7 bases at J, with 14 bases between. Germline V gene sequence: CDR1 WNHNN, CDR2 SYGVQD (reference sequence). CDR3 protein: CASSTGLGTQYF. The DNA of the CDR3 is TGCGCCAGCTCTACGGGGTTAGGGACCCAGTACTTC.

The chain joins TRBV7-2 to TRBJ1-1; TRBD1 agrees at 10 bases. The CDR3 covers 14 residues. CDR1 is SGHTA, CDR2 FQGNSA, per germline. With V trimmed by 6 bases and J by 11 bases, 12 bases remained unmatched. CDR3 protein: CASRTGGADWNAFF. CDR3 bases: TGTGCCAGCAGGACAGGGGGCGCGGATTGGAATGCTTTCTTT.

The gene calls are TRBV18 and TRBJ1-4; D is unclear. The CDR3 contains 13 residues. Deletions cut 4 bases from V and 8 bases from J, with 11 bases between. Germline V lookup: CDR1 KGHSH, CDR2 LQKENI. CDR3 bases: TGTGCCAGCTCACTTAAACAAGCGGAAAAACTGTTTTTT. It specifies CASSLKQAEKLFF.

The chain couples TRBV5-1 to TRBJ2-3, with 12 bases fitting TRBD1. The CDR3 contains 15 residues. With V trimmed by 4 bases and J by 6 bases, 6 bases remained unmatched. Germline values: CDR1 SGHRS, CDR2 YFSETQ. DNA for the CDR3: TGCGCCAGCAGCCTAGGGACAGGGGGCAGTGATACGCAGTATTTT. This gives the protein CASSLGTGGSDTQYF. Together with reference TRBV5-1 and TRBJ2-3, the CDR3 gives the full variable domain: KAGVTQTPRYLIKTRGQQVTLSCSPISGHRSVSWYQQTPGQGLQFLFEYFSETQRNKGNFPGRFSGRQFSNSRSEMNVSTLELGDSALYLCASSLGTGGSDTQYFGPGTRLTVL.

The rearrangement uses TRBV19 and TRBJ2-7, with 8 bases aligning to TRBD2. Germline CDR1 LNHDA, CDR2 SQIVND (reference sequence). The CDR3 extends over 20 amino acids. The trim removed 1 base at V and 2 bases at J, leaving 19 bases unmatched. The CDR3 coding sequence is TGTGCCAGTAGTATAGCAACTAGGCCCCCCACCAGCGGGAGACCCTACGAGCAGTACTTC. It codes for CASSIATRPPTSGRPYEQYF.